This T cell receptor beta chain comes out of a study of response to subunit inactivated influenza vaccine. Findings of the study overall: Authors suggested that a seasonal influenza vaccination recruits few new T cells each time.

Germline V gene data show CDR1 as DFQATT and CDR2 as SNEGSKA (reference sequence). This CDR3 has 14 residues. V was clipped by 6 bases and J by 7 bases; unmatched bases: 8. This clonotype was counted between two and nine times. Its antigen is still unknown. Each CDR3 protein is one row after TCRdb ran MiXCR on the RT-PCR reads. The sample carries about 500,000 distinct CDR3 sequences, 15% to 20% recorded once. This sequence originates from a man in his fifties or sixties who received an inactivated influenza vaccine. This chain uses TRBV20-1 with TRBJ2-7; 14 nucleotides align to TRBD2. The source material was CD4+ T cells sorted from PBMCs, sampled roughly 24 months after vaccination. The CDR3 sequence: CSAAGTSGSGEQYF. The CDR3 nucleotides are TGCAGTGCAGCCGGGACTAGCGGGAGTGGGGAGCAGTACTTC.